This T cell receptor beta chain derives from a study of molecular identifiers for immune sequencing clone quantification. Across the study: RNA from around 20,000 or 100,000 naive CD8 cells was split five ways in replicates, with four sequenced.

Notes on this clonotype: This may arise from a read error, as a much more abundant clone is one base away.

One entry per CDR3 protein, called by TCRdb with MiXCR from the PCR reads. The table has about 640,000 distinct CDR3 sequences, around 20% seen once. The CDR3 sequence is 14 residues long. Sample: naive CD8+ T cells from blood, with Jurkat cell RNA spiked in. Documented subset: FACS-sorted CD8+CD4-CCR7+CD45RA+ naive T cells. This receptor was identified in a human donor in good health. Some libraries in this study had Jurkat cell RNA spiked in. The gene calls are TRBV12-3 or TRBV12-4 and TRBJ1-6; 10 bases map to TRBD1. The chain's CDR3 is CASSFDRGHSPPHF. The CDR3 DNA is TGTGCCAGCAGTTTCGACAGGGGGCATTCACCCCCCCACTTT.